One and the same sample provided the 17 T cell receptor beta chains below, sequenced in a study of T-cell reconstitution after alpha-beta-depleted transplantation in children. Unique molecular identifiers featured in how the TCRbeta library was prepared. TCRdb ran MiXCR on the PCR reads and lists one entry per CDR3 protein. The table includes approximately 170,000 distinct CDR3 sequences, over 8.5% detected once. Here the sequenced sample was PBMCs, taken before TCRalphabeta/CD19-depleted stem cell transplant. Receptors were obtained from a boy aged 2-15 years with acute myeloid leukemia, due to receive a stem cell transplant.

The sample holds many counts of this clonotype. The chain links TRBV10-3 to TRBJ1-5; D ambiguous. Germline CDR1 is ENHRY and CDR2 is SYGVKD. Trimming cost V 1 base and J 7 bases, with 14 bases left between them. The CDR3 consists of 15 residues. The CDR3 reads CAISEFVGNGQPQHF. The DNA for the CDR3 is TGTGCCATCAGTGAGTTTGTGGGGAACGGCCAGCCCCAGCATTTT.

This clonotype was detected many times. This chain joins TRBV4-1 and TRBJ1-1; D is uncertain. The CDR3 is 12 residues long. CDR1 and CDR2 (germline): MGHRA, YSYEKL. V gave up 1 base and J gave up 10 bases, with 10 bases separating them. CDR3 sequence: CASSQAEGGAFF. CDR3 in DNA: TGCGCCAGCAGCCAAGCGGAGGGTGGAGCTTTCTTT.

Note on this clonotype: Given a much more abundant clone one base away, this may be a read error. V is TRBV10-3 and J is TRBJ2-5; maybe TRBD2 (5 bases). The CDR3 spans 12 residues. The germline CDR1 and CDR2 sequences are ENHRY and SYGVKD. DNA for the CDR3: TGTGCCATCGGAGGCCATCAAGAGACCCAGTCCTTC. Translating gives CAIGGHQETQSF.

Many counts were recorded for this clonotype. The chain is built from TRBV12-3 or TRBV12-4 and TRBJ1-4, with D unresolved. The CDR3 contains 11 residues. V was cut by 7 bases and J by 17 bases, with 17 bases left in between. The chain's CDR3 is CASNREGPSFF. CDR3 nucleotide sequence: TGTGCCAGCAACCGAGAGGGTCCCTCATTTTTT.

This clonotype was found many times. This chain joins TRBV10-3 and TRBJ2-3; D gene unclear. The CDR3 consists of 13 residues. The germline V gene has CDR1 ENHRY and CDR2 SYGVKD. The V end was cut by 3 bases, the J end by 0 bases, with 4 bases between. Written as DNA, the CDR3 is TGTGCCATCAGTGAAATTAGCACAGATACGCAGTATTTT. Residues: CAISEISTDTQYF.

This clonotype was recorded many times. The chain has TRBV9 and TRBJ2-3; D gene ambiguous. The CDR3 extends over 12 amino acids. V dropped 1 base and J dropped 6 bases, with 6 bases sitting between them. Looked up from germline, CDR1 is SGDLS and CDR2 is YYNGEE. This CDR3 is CASSVIGDTQYF. CDR3 DNA sequence: TGTGCCAGCAGCGTAATAGGTGATACGCAGTATTTT.

This chain uses TRBV6-5 with TRBJ2-1; 13 bases match TRBD2. The V and J ends lost 0 bases and 4 bases, in that order; junction bases with no gene match: 3. The CDR3 contains 17 residues. Germline values: CDR1 MNHEY, CDR2 SVGAGI. CDR3 nucleotide sequence: TGTGCCAGCAGTTACTCGGGACTAGCGGGGATTTACAATGAGCAGTTCTTC. Protein: CASSYSGLAGIYNEQFF.

In this sample, this clonotype turned up many times. The CDR3 bases are TGTGCCAGCAGTTACGCAGCGGGGCCCCACACCGGGGAGCTGTTTTTT. Translated, it gives CASSYAAGPHTGELFF. The rearrangement links TRBV6-5 to TRBJ2-2; 7 bases match TRBD2. Trimming at V came to 2 bases and at J to 3 bases, leaving 6 bases not matched to a gene. The CDR3 has 16 amino acids. Germline CDR1 MNHEY, CDR2 SVGAGI.

This clonotype was counted many times. The genes are TRBV5-1 and TRBJ2-1; the D gene is possibly TRBD2 (5 bases). The CDR3 contains 15 residues. Germline V lookup: CDR1 SGHRS, CDR2 YFSETQ. Trimming stripped 0 bases from V and 3 bases from J, with 10 bases between. The CDR3 nucleotides are TGCGCCAGCAGCTTGGCCGATAGCGTCTACAATGAGCAGTTCTTC. Its protein product is CASSLADSVYNEQFF.

The chain carries TRBV20-1 and TRBJ2-4, with D possibly matching TRBD2 (5 bases). V was clipped by 3 bases and J by 9 bases, with 15 bases between them. CDR1 and CDR2 from the germline V gene are DFQATT and SNEGSKA (reference sequence). This CDR3 contains 13 residues. CDR3 sequence reads: CSASRLALSIQYF. CDR3 DNA: TGCAGTGCTAGTCGCCTAGCCTTAAGCATTCAGTACTTC.

This chain links TRBV7-8 with TRBJ2-7; maybe TRBD2 (6 bases). The germline V and J ends were trimmed by 5 bases and 4 bases, with 18 bases remaining between them. This CDR3 has 15 amino acids. Germline V gives CDR1 SGHVS, CDR2 FQNEAQ. Here the CDR3 DNA reads TGTGCCAGCAGCCCCGGACTATCCCAGACTTACGAGCAGTACTTC. Amino acids: CASSPGLSQTYEQYF.

The sample holds many counts of this clonotype. This sequence joins TRBV20-1 and TRBJ2-1; 7 bases match TRBD1. The CDR3 is made up of 16 amino acids. V dropped 4 bases and J dropped 7; count of bases not matched to a gene: 16. Germline CDR1 reads DFQATT; CDR2 reads SNEGSKA (reference sequence). Here the CDR3 reads CSAITTGARNNNEQFF. The CDR3 nucleotides are TGCAGTGCTATAACAACAGGGGCCAGAAACAATAATGAGCAGTTCTTC.

This clonotype was detected ten times or more. The chain links TRBV5-1 to TRBJ2-1; 8 nucleotides line up with TRBD1. The CDR3 loop spans 15 amino acids. Germline V gene sequence: CDR1 SGHRS, CDR2 YFSETQ. V lost 1 base, J lost 9 bases, and 9 bases stayed unmatched. In nucleotides, the CDR3 is TGCGCCAGCAGCTTGTGGCAGGGGGCTATGGTTGAGCAGTTCTTC. This gives the protein CASSLWQGAMVEQFF.

This clonotype was counted at least ten times. The chain uses TRBV20-1 and TRBJ1-2; possibly TRBD1 for D (5 bases). CDR1 is DFQATT, CDR2 SNEGSKA, per germline (reference sequence). The CDR3 covers 12 residues. CDR3 region: CSEQSGGYGYTF. The CDR3 bases are TGCAGCGAACAAAGCGGGGGCTATGGCTACACCTTC.

This clonotype was recorded many times. The V call is TRBV28, the J call TRBJ2-1, with 10 bases lining up with TRBD2. CDR3 size: 16 residues. From germline, CDR1 is MDHEN and CDR2 SYDVKM. With 3 bases clipped from V and 7 bases from J, the junction kept 9 bases outside the gene matches. DNA for the CDR3: TGTGCCAGCAGTTTGTCTAGCGGGGGCTCTCCTAATGAGCAGTTCTTC. Its translation is CASSLSSGGSPNEQFF.

Worth noting for this clonotype: A much bigger clone sits one base away, suggesting this may be a read error. The chain employs TRBV6-2 or TRBV6-3 and TRBJ2-6; possibly TRBD1 or TRBD2 for D (5 bases each). In germline, CDR1 is MNHEY, CDR2 SVGEGT. The CDR3 contains 14 residues. The DNA for the CDR3 is TGTGCCAGCAGTTGGTCTGGTGGGGGCAACGTCCTGACTTTC. Amino acid sequence: CASSWSGGGNVLTF.

Ten or more counts support this clonotype. J is TRBJ2-7 and V is TRBV5-6; the D gene is possibly TRBD1 (5 bases). V lost 4 bases, J lost 1 base, and 12 bases lay in between. The CDR3 is made up of 14 amino acids. Germline CDR1 SGHDT, CDR2 YYEEEE. Here the CDR3 reads CASSQPGLSYEQYF. CDR3 nucleotides: TGTGCCAGCAGCCAACCAGGGCTATCCTACGAGCAGTACTTC.